Shown below are 32 T cell receptor beta chains from a single sample sequenced in a study of shared clonotypes between healthy human individuals. This table comes from immunoSEQ multiplex PCR, and its TCRdb copy is limited to in-frame clones, with some not included. The repertoire holds under 750,000 clones, with 55% to 80% as singletons. The specimen was memory CD4+ T cells sorted from blood. The subset was: CD45RA-negative fraction. Receptors originate from a woman between 25 and 40 years old in good health.

The chain combines TRBV19 with TRBJ1-2; 8 positions match TRBD1. This CDR3 has 11 amino acids. Germline CDR1 is LNHDA and CDR2 is SQIVND (reference sequence). Germline trimming cut 10 bases from V and 6 bases from J; bases unmatched to any gene: 4. The CDR3 DNA reads TGTGCCACCCGGACAGGGAATGGCTACACCTTC. It specifies CATRTGNGYTF.

The sample holds one count of this clone. This chain uses TRBV28 with TRBJ2-7; 7 bases fit TRBD2. J gave up 4 bases and V 2 bases, and 5 bases lay outside the gene matches. The CDR3 has 14 residues. Germline loops: CDR1 MDHEN, CDR2 SYDVKM. For the CDR3, the DNA is TGTGCCAGCAGTTTAAGAGCGGGACCTTACGAGCAGTACTTC. Residues: CASSLRAGPYEQYF.

The rearrangement joins TRBV11-2 to TRBJ2-7; D remains ambiguous. V lost 2 bases and J 2 bases, leaving 13 bases between the germline ends. The length of the CDR3 is 15 residues. Germline loops: CDR1 SGHAT, CDR2 FQNNGV. Here the CDR3 reads CASSLIGSSPYEQYF. CDR3 nucleotides: TGTGCCAGCAGCTTAATTGGCAGTAGCCCCTACGAGCAGTACTTC.

The chain carries TRBV6-1 and TRBJ2-1; 7 bases are shared with TRBD2. The junction had 2 bases not matched to a gene; V was cut back by 1 base and J by 8 bases. CDR3 size: 13 residues. The germline V gene encodes CDR1 MNHNS and CDR2 SASEGT. In nucleotides, the CDR3 is TGTGCCAGCAGTGAAGGGGGGGGTTATGAGCAGTTCTTC. Translating it yields CASSEGGGYEQFF.

This clone came up a few times. The J gene is TRBJ2-1, the V gene TRBV10-1; D is uncertain. Trimming took off 0 bases at V and 0 bases at J, with 6 bases between the two ends. Germline-derived CDR1 and CDR2 are WNHNN and SYGVQD (reference sequence). The CDR3 sequence is 15 residues long. CDR3 DNA: TGCGCCAGCAGTGAGTCGCCGTTCTCCTACAATGAGCAGTTCTTC. Protein sequence: CASSESPFSYNEQFF.

The CDR3 loop reads CASSRGVLGAKNIQYF. In nucleotides, the CDR3 is TGCGCCAGCAGCCGTGGCGTACTCGGGGCCAAAAACATTCAGTACTTC. This chain connects TRBV5-1 to TRBJ2-4; D unresolved. The CDR3 is 16 residues long. V lost 4 bases to trimming and J lost 1 base, with 15 bases between them. Germline V gene sequence: CDR1 SGHRS, CDR2 YFSETQ.

The chain recombines TRBV6-5 with TRBJ2-7, with TRBD2 matching 7 bases. Trimming cost V 4 bases and J 2 bases; bases outside gene matches: 8. Germline V gives CDR1 MNHEY, CDR2 SVGAGI. This CDR3 is built from 15 residues. This CDR3 reads CASSSALGGAYEQYF. For the CDR3, the DNA is TGTGCCAGCAGTTCGGCCTTGGGGGGGGCCTACGAGCAGTACTTC.

The genes are TRBV11-2 and TRBJ2-1; unclear D gene. Germline CDR1 and CDR2: SGHAT and FQNNGV. The CDR3 has 14 amino acids. The germline V and J ends were trimmed by 1 base and 6 bases, with 10 bases remaining between them. The CDR3, as DNA: TGTGCCAGCAGCTTAGGTGGACCCATCAATGAGCAGTTCTTC. Translating it yields CASSLGGPINEQFF.

The V and J genes are TRBV4-1 and TRBJ1-1; D gene unclear. Per the germline V gene, CDR1 is MGHRA and CDR2 is YSYEKL. V lost 2 bases and J 1 base, leaving 14 bases between the germline ends. The CDR3 runs 16 residues. The CDR3 spells CASSQPLRGTNTEAFF. The CDR3 region has the DNA TGCGCCAGCAGCCAACCTCTCCGGGGTACGAACACTGAAGCTTTCTTT.

The chain is built from TRBV5-4 and TRBJ2-7; TRBD2 agrees at 13 bases. This CDR3 has 15 amino acids. The V gene's germline CDR1 is SGHNT and CDR2 YYREEE (reference sequence). The trim removed 4 bases at V and 5 bases at J, leaving 6 bases unmatched. CDR3 residues: CASSQRLAGGDEQYF. In DNA, the CDR3 is TGTGCCAGCAGCCAGCGACTAGCGGGAGGCGACGAGCAGTACTTC.

The rearrangement uses TRBV28 and TRBJ1-2; 9 positions match TRBD1. CDR1 MDHEN and CDR2 SYDVKM come from the germline V gene. V shed 7 bases, J shed 7 bases, and the junction held 16 bases outside the gene matches. The CDR3 consists of 16 residues. The CDR3 is CASTITGGTGSSGYTF. CDR3 nucleotides: TGTGCCAGCACCATAACTGGTGGGACAGGGTCGAGTGGCTACACCTTC.

V gene TRBV5-6 combines with J gene TRBJ2-7; the D gene is possibly TRBD2 (5 bases). CDR3 length: 13 amino acids. Trimming removed 6 bases at V and 7 bases at J, with 17 bases between. Per germline, CDR1 SGHDT and CDR2 YYEEEE. The CDR3 loop is CASTSTRPGEQYF. CDR3 nucleotide sequence: TGTGCCAGCACCAGTACACGGCCGGGGGAGCAGTACTTC.

In its sample, this clone was seen once. The sample has other DNA sequences that encode this CDR3 too. The chain carries TRBV5-1 and TRBJ2-7; TRBD1 matches at 9 bases. The CDR3 is made up of 14 amino acids. The germline V gene has CDR1 SGHRS and CDR2 YFSETQ. V dropped 4 bases and J dropped 6; count of bases not matched to a gene: 8. The CDR3 DNA is TGCGCCAGCAGCCCAGGGACAGGGACTCTCGAGCAGTACTTC. Encoded protein: CASSPGTGTLEQYF. The full variable domain, with the rest looked up from reference TRBV5-1 and TRBJ2-7, is KAGVTQTPRYLIKTRGQQVTLSCSPISGHRSVSWYQQTPGQGLQFLFEYFSETQRNKGNFPGRFSGRQFSNSRSEMNVSTLELGDSALYLCASSPGTGTLEQYFGPGTRLTVT.

This clone appeared many times. The genes are TRBV20-1 and TRBJ2-7, with unresolved D. The CDR3 sequence is 10 residues long. The germline gives CDR1 DFQATT, CDR2 SNEGSKA (reference sequence). V lost 5 bases and J lost 6, with 8 bases in between. CDR3 sequence reads: CSASSPEQYF. In nucleotides, the CDR3 is TGCAGTGCTTCATCGCCCGAGCAGTACTTC.

The chain couples TRBV6-5 to TRBJ2-3; 11 bases agree with TRBD2. CDR3 length: 16 amino acids. Germline V gene lookup returns CDR1 MNHEY and CDR2 SVGAGI. Trimming at V came to 0 bases and at J to 9 bases, leaving 8 bases not matched to a gene. CDR3 amino acids: CASSYSPTSGIGTQYF. CDR3 coding DNA: TGTGCCAGCAGTTACTCTCCGACTAGCGGGATAGGAACGCAGTATTTT.

The chain has TRBV7-9 and TRBJ2-1, with TRBD2 matching over 8 bases. This CDR3 has 16 amino acids. Germline V gives CDR1 SEHNR, CDR2 FQNEAQ (reference sequence). The V and J ends lost 0 bases and 7 bases, in that order; junction bases with no gene match: 8. Here the CDR3 reads CASSLAGTRIRNEQFF. Written as DNA, the CDR3 is TGTGCCAGCAGCTTAGCTGGGACTAGGATCCGGAATGAGCAGTTCTTC.

Comment on this clone: This CDR3 is also generated by other DNA sequences in the sample. The J gene is TRBJ1-3, the V gene TRBV11-2, with D perhaps matching TRBD1 (6 bases). The germline V and J ends were trimmed by 1 base and 2 bases, with 6 bases remaining between them. The CDR3 length is 14 residues. Germline lookup yields CDR1 SGHAT and CDR2 FQNNGV. The DNA for the CDR3 is TGTGCCAGCAGCTTAGGGACAGCTGGAAACACCATATATTTT. This encodes CASSLGTAGNTIYF.

This clone was seen a few times. J is TRBJ1-1 and V is TRBV10-3; 8 bases match TRBD1. The CDR3 is 13 residues long. Germline loops: CDR1 ENHRY, CDR2 SYGVKD. V was clipped by 6 bases and J by 7 bases; unmatched bases: 7. DNA for the CDR3: TGTGCCATCAGCGCAGGGACAGGCCGTGAAGCTTTCTTT. Encoded protein: CAISAGTGREAFF.

CDR3: CAISDSGALENTIYF. Written as DNA, the CDR3 is TGTGCCATCAGTGATTCTGGGGCCCTAGAAAACACCATATATTTT. The chain couples TRBV10-3 to TRBJ1-3; tentatively, D is TRBD1 (5 bases). The germline V gene encodes CDR1 ENHRY and CDR2 SYGVKD. The CDR3 length is 15 residues. V shed 3 bases and J shed 6 bases, with 15 bases lying between them.

This chain uses TRBV18 with TRBJ1-2, with 9 bases fitting TRBD1. The CDR3 has 17 residues. CDR1 is KGHSH and CDR2 is LQKENI in the germline V gene. The trim removed 1 base at V and 8 bases at J, leaving 14 bases unmatched. The CDR3 DNA follows: TGTGCCAGCTCACCACAACTTACCGGACAGGGGCAGAGGGGCTACACCTTC. Amino acid sequence: CASSPQLTGQGQRGYTF.

The gene calls are TRBV6-6 and TRBJ2-7, with TRBD2 identical over 12 bases. In germline, CDR1 is MNHNY, CDR2 SVGAGI (reference sequence). The CDR3 totals 16 residues. The J segment lost 1 base and the V segment lost 6 bases, leaving 7 bases of the junction unmatched. The CDR3 DNA reads as TGTGCCAGCAGCCATGGCGGGACTAGCGGGTCCTACGAGCAGTACTTC. Its translation: CASSHGGTSGSYEQYF.

This clone has more than one count but fewer than ten. This chain uses TRBV10-3 with TRBJ2-2; 10 bases line up with TRBD1. V dropped 4 bases and J dropped 0; count of bases not matched to a gene: 2. The CDR3 consists of 16 residues. Germline lookup yields CDR1 ENHRY and CDR2 SYGVKD. The CDR3 sequence: CAISGGQGTNTGELFF. Here the CDR3 DNA reads TGTGCCATCAGTGGGGGACAGGGGACGAACACCGGGGAGCTGTTTTTT.

V usage is TRBV2 and J usage is TRBJ2-7; D might be TRBD2 (6 bases). CDR3 length: 14 residues. The germline CDR1 and CDR2 sequences are SNHLY and FYNNEI. The ends were cut back, 7 bases at V and 6 bases at J, with 19 bases in the middle. The CDR3 nucleotides are TGTGCCAGCACTAGCGACGCGCTACTCGGCGAGCAGTACTTC. It yields the protein CASTSDALLGEQYF. The full variable domain, in which reference TRBV2 and TRBJ2-7 provide the parts outside the CDR3, is EPEVTQTPSHQVTQMGQEVILRCVPISNHLYFYWYRQILGQKVEFLVSFYNNEISEKSEIFDDQFSVERPDGSNFTLKIRSTKLEDSAMYFCASTSDALLGEQYFGPGTRLTVT.

A remark on this clone: This sample also contains other DNA sequences that code for the same CDR3. This chain joins TRBV6-1 and TRBJ2-2; 8 bases align to TRBD1. Germline loops: CDR1 MNHNS, CDR2 SASEGT. The V and J ends lost 6 bases and 1 base, in that order; junction bases with no gene match: 4. CDR3 length equals 15 residues. The CDR3 sequence is CASRTGTGNTGELFF. The CDR3 DNA is TGTGCCAGCAGGACTGGGACAGGGAACACCGGGGAGCTGTTTTTT.

This clone has a count of ten or more. The J gene is TRBJ1-1, the V gene TRBV7-2; possibly TRBD1 for D (6 bases). The CDR3 sequence is 13 residues long. Germline CDR1 reads SGHTA; CDR2 reads FQGNSA. Trimming shortened V by 5 bases and J by 7 bases, and 14 bases separated the two germline ends. CDR3 residues: CASSQAYRDEAFF. CDR3 sequence (DNA): TGTGCCAGCAGCCAAGCATACAGGGATGAAGCTTTCTTT.

This chain links TRBV28 with TRBJ2-1, with TRBD2 matching over 10 bases. With 5 bases clipped from V and 7 bases from J, the junction kept 17 bases outside the gene matches. Per the germline V gene, CDR1 is MDHEN and CDR2 is SYDVKM. The CDR3 length is 18 residues. The DNA of the CDR3 is TGTGCCAGCAGTCCAAACCCCCCATTAGCGGGAGGCGGTAATGAGCAGTTCTTC. Encoded protein: CASSPNPPLAGGGNEQFF.

This clone was recorded many times. The chain has TRBV7-2 and TRBJ2-7; D may be TRBD2 (5 bases). The CDR3 is 15 amino acids. CDR1 and CDR2 from the germline V gene are SGHTA and FQGNSA. V lost 2 bases and J lost 2, with 13 bases in between. The CDR3 loop reads CASSLFRTDPYEQYF. The CDR3 DNA follows: TGTGCCAGCAGCTTATTTCGGACTGACCCCTACGAGCAGTACTTC.

V is TRBV30 and J is TRBJ2-1; the D gene is possibly TRBD2 (6 bases). The CDR3 loop spans 14 amino acids. Between the trimmed V and J ends, which lost 2 bases and 6 bases, there was a span of 14 bases. Germline CDR1 is GTSNPN and CDR2 is SVGIG (reference sequence). This CDR3 is CAWSQWGLANEQFF. The CDR3, as DNA: TGTGCCTGGAGTCAGTGGGGACTTGCCAATGAGCAGTTCTTC.

This clone has just a few counts. This chain connects TRBV19 to TRBJ2-2; D is unresolved. This CDR3 has 11 residues. Germline assignment: CDR1 LNHDA and CDR2 SQIVND (reference sequence). V was pared by 4 bases and J by 7 bases, with 4 bases between. For the CDR3, the DNA is TGTGCCAGTAGTAGCTACGGGGAGCTGTTTTTT. Translated, it gives CASSSYGELFF.

This clone showed up just a few times. The chain uses TRBV19 and TRBJ1-2, with no clear D. The V and J ends lost 9 bases and 4 bases respectively, with 18 bases between them. CDR1 and CDR2 (germline): LNHDA, SQIVND (reference sequence). CDR3 size: 14 residues. CDR3 loop: CASHSLAYSYGYTF. The CDR3 DNA follows: TGTGCCAGCCACTCCCTTGCATATTCCTATGGCTACACCTTC.

The chain combines TRBV7-3 with TRBJ2-6; 11 bases match TRBD1. The CDR3 is 16 amino acids. CDR1 SGHTA and CDR2 FQGTGA come from the germline V gene. V shed 5 bases and J 3 bases; nucleotides not matched to a gene: 3. CDR3 DNA sequence: TGTGCCAGCAGCCGGACAGGGGGCGGTGGGGCCAACGTCCTGACTTTC. Protein: CASSRTGGGGANVLTF.

This clone was counted between two and nine times. The chain joins TRBV4-1 to TRBJ2-6; 7 bases fit TRBD1. The CDR3 is 18 residues long. CDR1 MGHRA and CDR2 YSYEKL come from the germline V gene. Trimming removed 6 bases from V and 0 bases from J; junction bases left unmatched: 11. CDR3 sequence (DNA): TGCGCCAGCAGTCCGAGGGACAGTTTGTTCTCTGGGGCCAACGTCCTGACTTTC. It encodes CASSPRDSLFSGANVLTF.